This T cell receptor (beta chain) derives from a study of T cells of healthy individuals. This clonotype was recorded a few times. TCRdb re-called the 5' RACE reads through MiXCR, storing one row per CDR3 protein. The top ten hold approximately 4.8% of the sample, which has tens of thousands of distinct CDR3 sequences, roughly 15% seen once. Per the germline V gene, CDR1 is LGHNA and CDR2 is YSLEER. CDR3 size: 15 residues. The V end was cut by 0 bases, the J end by 6 bases, with 13 bases between. The chain employs TRBV4-3 and TRBJ2-3, with D uncertain. This TCR was sampled from a human donor in good health. Here the CDR3 DNA reads TGCGCCAGCAGCCAAGATAGGCTAGTTCCCGATACGCAGTATTTT. This codes for CASSQDRLVPDTQYF.